This TCR beta chain was recorded in a study of blood T cell repertoires in COVID-19. Overall study context: The samples span acute and convalescent COVID-19 from the United States, Italy and Spain. Sample material is recorded as cDNA or gDNA derived from T cells, B-cell-depleted T cells, or PBMCs.

The method was immunoSEQ multiplex PCR; TCRdb's version includes in-frame clones alone and lacks a portion of them. The sample yields about 160,000 clones, about nine tenths seen once. The CDR3 contains 13 residues. V lost 5 bases and J lost 5, with 10 bases in between. Sequencing used peripheral blood. This TCR was sampled from a woman aged 60-70 years with active or convalescent COVID-19. The chain couples TRBV12-3 or TRBV12-4 to TRBJ2-1; unclear D gene. The CDR3 DNA sequence: TGTGCCAGCAGTCCCTTTCGGGACAATGAGCAGTTCTTC. Amino acids: CASSPFRDNEQFF.